What follows are 25 T cell receptor beta chains derived from one specimen sequenced in a study of cytomegalovirus exposure and HLA in healthy donors. The table came from immunoSEQ multiplex PCR; TCRdb's copy has only in-frame clones and leaves some out. The repertoire has 130,000 to 150,000 clones, about 90% of them found once; the top ten carry 2.9%. Sequencing was carried out using PBMCs. The receptor set was obtained from a man between 18 and 29 years old in good health and CMV-seronegative.

The rearrangement joins TRBV11-2 to TRBJ2-7, with TRBD1 matching 8 bases. V lost 4 bases, J lost 2 bases, and 1 base stayed unmatched. The germline CDR1 and CDR2 sequences are SGHAT and FQNNGV. The CDR3 has 13 amino acids. The CDR3 sequence: CASSSTGAYEQYF. In nucleotides, the CDR3 is TGTGCCAGCAGCTCGACAGGGGCCTACGAGCAGTACTTC.

The chain uses TRBV15 and TRBJ2-5, with 7 bases fitting TRBD1. CDR3 size: 16 residues. Trimming removed 3 bases from V and 1 base from J; junction bases left unmatched: 8. Per germline, CDR1 LNHNV and CDR2 YYDKDF (reference sequence). CDR3 region: CATSSRKGDSQETQYF. DNA of the CDR3: TGTGCCACCAGCAGCCGAAAGGGGGACAGCCAAGAGACCCAGTACTTC.

V usage is TRBV7-2 and J usage is TRBJ1-2; 8 bases are a match to TRBD1. There are 16 residues in the CDR3. Trimming removed 1 base from V and 7 bases from J; junction bases left unmatched: 11. Germline values: CDR1 SGHTA, CDR2 FQGNSA. This CDR3 reads CASSLESRGRRAGYTF. The CDR3, as DNA: TGTGCCAGCAGCTTAGAATCCAGGGGGCGTCGGGCTGGCTACACCTTC.

The chain links TRBV7-7 to TRBJ2-5; TRBD2 matches 11 bases. Germline V gives CDR1 SSHAT, CDR2 FNYEAQ (reference sequence). V was clipped by 6 bases and J by 1 base; unmatched bases: 16. CDR3 length: 19 residues. The CDR3 loop is CASSPRSLAGGLIQETQYF. As DNA, the CDR3 is TGTGCCAGCAGTCCACGTTCGCTAGCGGGAGGACTAATCCAAGAGACCCAGTACTTC. Based on the CDR3 plus reference TRBV7-7 and TRBJ2-5, the full variable domain is GAGVSQSPRYKVTKRGQDVTLRCDPISSHATLYWYQQALGQGPEFLTYFNYEAQPDKSGLPSDRFSAERPEGSISTLTIQRTEQRDSAMYRCASSPRSLAGGLIQETQYFGPGTRLLVL.

For this clone: A read error may produce the germline difference seen at one junction end. The J gene is TRBJ2-4, the V gene TRBV27; 9 bases match TRBD1. This CDR3 region has 16 residues. Germline V gives CDR1 MNHEY, CDR2 SMNVEV (reference sequence). This CDR3 reads CASRNRDRAGPNLQYF. The CDR3 DNA is TGTGCCAGCAGAAACCGGGACAGGGCCGGTCCAAACCTTCAGTACTTC.

The chain employs TRBV19 and TRBJ2-7; tentatively, D is TRBD1 (6 bases). This CDR3 contains 14 residues. V was cut by 5 bases and J by 0 bases, with 11 bases left in between. Germline values: CDR1 LNHDA, CDR2 SQIVND (reference sequence). The CDR3 loop is CASSVRDTSYEQYF. The CDR3 nucleotides read TGTGCCAGTAGTGTCCGGGACACCTCCTACGAGCAGTACTTC. Full variable domain (outside the CDR3, taken from reference TRBV19 and TRBJ2-7): DGGITQSPKYLFRKEGQNVTLSCEQNLNHDAMYWYRQDPGQGLRLIYYSQIVNDFQKGDIAEGYSVSREKKESFPLTVTSAQKNPTAFYLCASSVRDTSYEQYFGPGTRLTVT.

The chain combines TRBV2 with TRBJ2-5, with D possibly being TRBD2 (6 bases). The length of the CDR3 is 13 residues. V dropped 4 bases and J dropped 5 bases, with 11 bases sitting between them. Germline V gene lookup returns CDR1 SNHLY and CDR2 FYNNEI. CDR3 loop: CASSGQEGETQYF. Written as DNA, the CDR3 is TGTGCCAGCAGTGGCCAGGAGGGGGAGACCCAGTACTTC.

This sequence joins TRBV19 and TRBJ1-5; a possible D gene is TRBD1 (6 bases). Trimming removed 0 bases from V and 16 bases from J, with 19 bases in between. Germline V gene lookup returns CDR1 LNHDA and CDR2 SQIVND (reference sequence). This CDR3 spans 14 amino acids. CDR3 amino acids: CASSIDPSTGVSHF. The CDR3 DNA follows: TGTGCCAGTAGTATAGACCCCTCGACAGGTGTTTCCCATTTT.

The rearrangement links TRBV28 to TRBJ1-2; a possible D gene is TRBD1 (5 bases). The CDR3 length is 14 residues. In germline, CDR1 is MDHEN, CDR2 SYDVKM. Deletions cut 4 bases from V and 8 bases from J, with 17 bases between. CDR3 sequence (DNA): TGTGCCAGCAGTTGGGGTGGACAAGGAATCGGCTACACCTTC. This codes for CASSWGGQGIGYTF.

The chain couples TRBV5-6 to TRBJ2-7; 7 bases align to TRBD1. The V gene's germline CDR1 is SGHDT and CDR2 YYEEEE. V lost 5 bases and J lost 2; bases outside the gene matches: 4. This CDR3 spans 13 amino acids. The CDR3 region is CASSDRVAYEQYF. The CDR3 nucleotides read TGTGCCAGCAGTGACAGGGTCGCCTACGAGCAGTACTTC.

The chain is built from TRBV6-5 and TRBJ1-1, with 8 bases lining up with TRBD1. The V segment lost 0 bases and the J segment 5 bases; nucleotides outside the gene matches: 8. The length of the CDR3 is 16 residues. CDR1 MNHEY and CDR2 SVGAGI come from the germline V gene. CDR3 amino acids: CASSYSSDRGVTEAFF. Written as DNA, the CDR3 is TGTGCCAGCAGTTACTCCTCCGACAGGGGTGTTACTGAAGCTTTCTTT.

This chain connects TRBV7-2 to TRBJ2-7; possible D gene TRBD1, 5 bases. The CDR3 runs 18 residues. Germline CDR1 SGHTA, CDR2 FQGNSA. Trimming took off 0 bases at V and 2 bases at J, with 20 bases between the two ends. For the CDR3, the DNA is TGTGCCAGCAGCTTAGCCGAAGATCTTAGGGGCCGTACCTACGAGCAGTACTTC. It specifies CASSLAEDLRGRTYEQYF.

The chain joins TRBV5-6 to TRBJ2-7; weak D call: TRBD1 (6 bases). The germline V gene has CDR1 SGHDT and CDR2 YYEEEE. Trimming stripped 2 bases from V and 3 bases from J, with 12 bases between. This CDR3 is built from 14 residues. CDR3 DNA: TGTGCCAGCAGCTTATCGGACAGCAGCTACGAGCAGTACTTC. It encodes CASSLSDSSYEQYF.

V is TRBV28 and J is TRBJ2-7; the match to TRBD2 covers 8 bases. There are 14 residues in the CDR3. From germline, CDR1 is MDHEN and CDR2 SYDVKM. With 5 bases clipped from V and 2 bases from J, the junction kept 5 bases outside the gene matches. CDR3 coding DNA: TGTGCCAGCAGTCCTCTAGCGGGTCCCTACGAGCAGTACTTC. This translates into CASSPLAGPYEQYF. The entire variable domain, with the rest obtained from reference TRBV28 and TRBJ2-7, is as follows: DVKVTQSSRYLVKRTGEKVFLECVQDMDHENMFWYRQDPGLGLRLIYFSYDVKMKEKGDIPEGYSVSREKKERFSLILESASTNQTSMYLCASSPLAGPYEQYFGPGTRLTVT.

Only one count was recorded for this clone. Given a much more abundant clone one base away, this may be a read error. V usage is TRBV6-1 and J usage is TRBJ2-2, with 9 bases fitting TRBD1. The CDR3 runs 15 residues. After removal of 1 base from V and 3 bases from J, the junction contained 0 bases not matched to a gene. Germline V gives CDR1 MNHNS, CDR2 SASEGT. The DNA of the CDR3 is TGTGCCAGCAGTGAAGGGACAGGGGACACCGGGGAGCTGTTTTTT. It codes for CASSEGTGDTGELFF.

The chain uses TRBV5-4 and TRBJ1-1; TRBD1 matches 10 bases. With 4 bases clipped from V and 0 bases from J, the junction kept 9 bases outside the gene matches. The germline gives CDR1 SGHNT, CDR2 YYREEE (reference sequence). The CDR3 contains 17 residues. CDR3 DNA sequence: TGTGCCAGCAGCCTGCCTCCGGGACAGGGGATGAACACTGAAGCTTTCTTT. As protein: CASSLPPGQGMNTEAFF.

V gene TRBV30 combines with J gene TRBJ1-5, with D maybe TRBD1 (5 bases). From germline, CDR1 is GTSNPN and CDR2 SVGIG (reference sequence). The CDR3 has 18 amino acids. With 2 bases removed from V and 0 bases from J, the gap between germline ends came to 20 bases. The DNA for the CDR3 is TGTGCCTGGAGTCCGGGGACGGACACGGACTATAGCAATCAGCCCCAGCATTTT. It yields the protein CAWSPGTDTDYSNQPQHF.

V usage is TRBV28 and J usage is TRBJ1-1, with 10 bases that match TRBD1. This CDR3 is built from 13 residues. V lost 2 bases and J lost 10; bases outside the gene matches: 4. Germline CDR1 and CDR2: MDHEN and SYDVKM. In DNA form, the CDR3 reads TGTGCCAGCAGTTTAGGACAGGGGGAAGGAGCTTTCTTT. As protein: CASSLGQGEGAFF.

This rearrangement joins TRBV14 to TRBJ2-5, with TRBD2 as a possible D gene (5 bases). Germline V gene sequence: CDR1 SGHDN, CDR2 FVKESK. V shed 4 bases and J shed 1 base, with 16 bases lying between them. The CDR3 sequence is 16 residues long. The DNA of the CDR3 is TGTGCCAGCAGCCGCTCTAGCAATCCGCGCCAAGAGACCCAGTACTTC. The encoded protein is CASSRSSNPRQETQYF.

The chain uses TRBV6-5 and TRBJ1-3; D not certain. V lost 6 bases, J lost 2 bases, and 11 bases lay in between. The germline gives CDR1 MNHEY, CDR2 SVGAGI. This CDR3 spans 14 amino acids. CDR3 in DNA: TGTGCCAGCAGACCGCCGCGGACTGGAAACACCATATATTTT. Translation: CASRPPRTGNTIYF.

This sequence joins TRBV27 and TRBJ2-6, with 11 bases aligning to TRBD1. V lost 3 bases and J lost 4; bases outside the gene matches: 8. Germline-derived CDR1 and CDR2 are MNHEY and SMNVEV (reference sequence). The CDR3 consists of 18 residues. DNA of the CDR3: TGTGCCAGCAGTTTGCTTGGACAGGGGGCTTTCGGGGCCAACGTCCTGACTTTC. It specifies CASSLLGQGAFGANVLTF.

The chain employs TRBV28 and TRBJ1-2; the D gene is possibly TRBD1 (5 bases). The germline gives CDR1 MDHEN, CDR2 SYDVKM. This CDR3 has 15 amino acids. Trimming shortened V by 1 base and J by 7 bases, and 16 bases separated the two germline ends. The CDR3 DNA is TGTGCCAGCAGTTTATTGGGGGGATTACAGCGTGGCTACACCTTC. Amino acids: CASSLLGGLQRGYTF.

The V call is TRBV5-6, the J call TRBJ2-3; tentatively, D is TRBD2 (6 bases). Germline V gene sequence: CDR1 SGHDT, CDR2 YYEEEE. V dropped 4 bases and J dropped 4 bases, with 10 bases sitting between them. This CDR3 has 13 residues. The DNA for the CDR3 is TGTGCCAGCAGCGCGGGACGTGCAGATACGCAGTATTTT. It is translated as CASSAGRADTQYF.

The gene calls are TRBV10-3 and TRBJ2-6, with D perhaps TRBD2 (6 bases). This CDR3 contains 17 residues. Germline V CDR1 and CDR2: ENHRY, SYGVKD. Trimming took off 3 bases at V and 2 bases at J, with 14 bases between the two ends. CDR3 protein: CAISDSGGMAGANVLTF. For the CDR3, the DNA is TGTGCCATCAGTGACTCTGGGGGGATGGCTGGGGCCAACGTCCTGACTTTC.

J is TRBJ2-2 and V is TRBV7-2; TRBD2 agrees at 8 bases. From germline, CDR1 is SGHTA and CDR2 FQGNSA. The CDR3 sequence is 18 residues long. V gave up 5 bases and J gave up 4 bases; unmatched junction bases: 15. The CDR3 protein is CASSLDRRAGAFTGELFF. The DNA of the CDR3 is TGTGCCAGCAGCCTCGACCGGCGAGCGGGGGCCTTCACCGGGGAGCTGTTTTTT.